The clone carrying this TCR beta chain has just a few counts. Clones were sequenced by immunoSEQ multiplex PCR, and TCRdb holds only the in-frame ones, with some missing. The sample has tens of thousands of clones; about nine tenths are singletons. This record comes from a study of blood T cell repertoires in COVID-19. Study details: Acute-phase and convalescent COVID-19 samples originated in the United States, Italy and Spain. Sources were T cells, B-cell-depleted T cells, or PBMCs; the material itself was cDNA or gDNA.

Trimming removed 0 bases at V and 3 bases at J, with 12 bases between. The CDR3 is made up of 16 amino acids. The germline V gene has CDR1 LGHNA and CDR2 YNFKEQ. The source material was peripheral blood. The chain carries TRBV4-2 and TRBJ1-3, with D possibly matching TRBD1 (5 bases). This TCR was sampled from a human donor in a cohort sampled during active COVID-19. CDR3 loop: CASSQERGARGNTIYF. The CDR3 nucleotides read TGTGCCAGCAGCCAAGAGCGCGGGGCGCGTGGAAACACCATATATTTT.